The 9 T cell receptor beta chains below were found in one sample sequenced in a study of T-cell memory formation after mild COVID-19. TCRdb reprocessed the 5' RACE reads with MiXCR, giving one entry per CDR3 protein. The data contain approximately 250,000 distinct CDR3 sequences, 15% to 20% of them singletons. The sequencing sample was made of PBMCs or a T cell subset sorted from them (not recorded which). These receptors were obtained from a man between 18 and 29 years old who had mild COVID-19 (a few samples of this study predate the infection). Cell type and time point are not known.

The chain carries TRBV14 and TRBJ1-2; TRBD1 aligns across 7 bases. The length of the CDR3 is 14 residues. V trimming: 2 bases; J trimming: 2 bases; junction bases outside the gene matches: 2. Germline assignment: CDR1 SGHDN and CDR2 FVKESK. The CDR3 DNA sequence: TGTGCCAGCAGCCAACGGACAGGCAACTATGGCTACACCTTC. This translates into CASSQRTGNYGYTF.

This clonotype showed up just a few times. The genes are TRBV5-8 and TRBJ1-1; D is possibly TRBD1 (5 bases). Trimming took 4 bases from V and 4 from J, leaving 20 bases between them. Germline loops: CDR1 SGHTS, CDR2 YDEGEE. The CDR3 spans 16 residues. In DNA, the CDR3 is TGTGCCAGCAGCGAGTCGGGGATGAGGGGAATCACTGAAGCTTTCTTT. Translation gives CASSESGMRGITEAFF.

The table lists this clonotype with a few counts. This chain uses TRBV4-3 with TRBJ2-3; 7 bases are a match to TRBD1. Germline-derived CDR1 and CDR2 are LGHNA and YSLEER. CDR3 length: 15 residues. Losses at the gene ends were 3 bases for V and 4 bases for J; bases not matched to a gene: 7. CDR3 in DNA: TGCGCCAGCAGCCACCAACAGGGGACGCCAGATACGCAGTATTTT. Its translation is CASSHQQGTPDTQYF.

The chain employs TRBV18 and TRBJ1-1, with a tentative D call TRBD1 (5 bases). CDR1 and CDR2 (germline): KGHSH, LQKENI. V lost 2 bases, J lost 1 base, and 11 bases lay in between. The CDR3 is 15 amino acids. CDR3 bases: TGTGCCAGCTCACCAACGATAACAGGGAACACTGAAGCTTTCTTT. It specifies CASSPTITGNTEAFF.

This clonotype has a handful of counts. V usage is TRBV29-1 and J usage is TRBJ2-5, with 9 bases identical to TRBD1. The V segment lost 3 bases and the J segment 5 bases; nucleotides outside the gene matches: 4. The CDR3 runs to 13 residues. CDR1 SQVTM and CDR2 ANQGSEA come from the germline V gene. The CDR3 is CSVDWTGEETQYF. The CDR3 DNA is TGCAGCGTTGACTGGACAGGGGAGGAGACCCAGTACTTC.

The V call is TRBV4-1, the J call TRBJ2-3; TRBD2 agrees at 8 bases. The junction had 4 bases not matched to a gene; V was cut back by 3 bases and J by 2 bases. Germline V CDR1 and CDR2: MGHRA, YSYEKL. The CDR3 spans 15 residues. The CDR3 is CASSHSAGVTDTQYF. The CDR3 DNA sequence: TGCGCCAGCAGCCACTCAGCGGGGGTCACAGATACGCAGTATTTT.

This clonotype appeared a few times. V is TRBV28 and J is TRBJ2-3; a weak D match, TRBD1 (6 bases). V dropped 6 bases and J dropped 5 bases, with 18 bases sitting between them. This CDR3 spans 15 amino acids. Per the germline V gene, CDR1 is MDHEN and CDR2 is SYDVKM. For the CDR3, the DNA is TGTGCCAGCAGCTCACAGGGAACCTCACGAGATACGCAGTATTTT. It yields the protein CASSSQGTSRDTQYF. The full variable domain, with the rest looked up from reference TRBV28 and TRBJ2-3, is DVKVTQSSRYLVKRTGEKVFLECVQDMDHENMFWYRQDPGLGLRLIYFSYDVKMKEKGDIPEGYSVSREKKERFSLILESASTNQTSMYLCASSSQGTSRDTQYFGPGTRLTVL.

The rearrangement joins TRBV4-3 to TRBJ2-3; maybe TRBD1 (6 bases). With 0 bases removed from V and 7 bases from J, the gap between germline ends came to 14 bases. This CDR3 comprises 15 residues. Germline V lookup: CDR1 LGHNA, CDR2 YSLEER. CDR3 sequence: CASSQDHRVVYTQYF. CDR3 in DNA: TGCGCCAGCAGCCAAGACCACAGGGTGGTTTATACGCAGTATTTT.

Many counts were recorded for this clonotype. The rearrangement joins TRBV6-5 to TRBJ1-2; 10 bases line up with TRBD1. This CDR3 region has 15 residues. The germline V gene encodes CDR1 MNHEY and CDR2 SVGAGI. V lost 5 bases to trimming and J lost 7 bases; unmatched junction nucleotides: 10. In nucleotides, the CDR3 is TGTGCCAGCAGTCTCCGGGCGACAGGGGGCCTTGGCTACACCTTC. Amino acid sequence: CASSLRATGGLGYTF.